The 10 T cell receptor beta chains reported below all come from one sample, sequenced in a study of blood T cells in healthy people across ages. A second PCR of 7 to 11 cycles used a sample-barcoded 5' primer and a J-beta primer mix. Via MiXCR, TCRdb re-called the 5' RACE reads, giving one row per CDR3 protein. The sample lists approximately 1.5 million distinct CDR3 sequences, about 35% seen once, with around 11% in the top ten. The sequenced sample was blood. All receptors derive from a woman aged 25 to 39 in good health.

This clonotype appeared a few times. The rearrangement joins TRBV10-3 to TRBJ2-4; TRBD1 is a possible D gene (6 bases). This CDR3 contains 12 residues. Germline V gene sequence: CDR1 ENHRY, CDR2 SYGVKD. V was clipped by 8 bases and J by 7 bases, with 12 bases between them. The CDR3 DNA reads as TGTGCCATCGGCTCAGGGGCGAACATTCAGTACTTC. Its protein product is CAIGSGANIQYF.

This clonotype was counted many times. V is TRBV29-1 and J is TRBJ2-5; D is unresolved. CDR3 length equals 18 residues. With 2 bases removed from V and 0 bases from J, the gap between germline ends came to 22 bases. CDR1 is SQVTM, CDR2 ANQGSEA, per germline. The CDR3 bases are TGCAGCGTTGAAATGATGCTACCCATGCCCCCTAACCAAGAGACCCAGTACTTC. Its protein product is CSVEMMLPMPPNQETQYF.

The V gene is TRBV5-6, the J gene TRBJ2-3, with D tentatively TRBD1 (5 bases). The CDR3 runs to 15 residues. Per germline, CDR1 SGHDT and CDR2 YYEEEE. The V end was cut by 2 bases, the J end by 8 bases, with 18 bases between. The DNA for the CDR3 is TGTGCCAGCAGCTTCCGAGGTCTAGGGGCAGGTACGCAGTATTTT. Translation gives CASSFRGLGAGTQYF.

Many counts were recorded for this clonotype. This rearrangement joins TRBV24-1 to TRBJ2-1; perhaps TRBD1 as D (6 bases). Germline V gene lookup returns CDR1 KGHDR and CDR2 SFDVKD. This CDR3 spans 16 amino acids. The V gene lost 1 base and the J gene lost 7 bases, with 16 bases spanning the gap. The CDR3 region has the DNA TGTGCCACCAGTGATTTAAGGGCGCAGGGGTTTAATGAGCAGTTCTTC. Translated, it gives CATSDLRAQGFNEQFF.

This chain links TRBV2 with TRBJ1-4, with D possibly TRBD1 on 5 matching bases. Germline CDR1 is SNHLY and CDR2 is FYNNEI. The germline V and J ends were trimmed by 3 bases and 6 bases, with 11 bases remaining between them. The CDR3 consists of 14 residues. CDR3 bases: TGTGCCAGCAGTGATTCCTCGACAGATGAAAAACTGTTTTTT. Residues: CASSDSSTDEKLFF.

The chain employs TRBV4-1 and TRBJ1-5; D remains unclear. CDR3 length: 14 amino acids. V lost 4 bases, J lost 0 bases, and 7 bases lay in between. From germline, CDR1 is MGHRA and CDR2 YSYEKL. CDR3 bases: TGCGCCAGCAGCCCATCCAATAGCAATCAGCCCCAGCATTTT. It encodes CASSPSNSNQPQHF.

The table lists this clonotype with a few counts. The genes are TRBV7-9 and TRBJ2-1, with TRBD1 matching 9 bases. This CDR3 spans 16 amino acids. CDR1 is SEHNR, CDR2 FQNEAQ, per germline (reference sequence). The trim removed 4 bases at V and 5 bases at J, leaving 9 bases unmatched. The CDR3 loop reads CASSYRPGQGDNEQFF. The DNA for the CDR3 is TGTGCCAGCAGCTATAGACCGGGACAGGGCGACAATGAGCAGTTCTTC.

This chain connects TRBV6-5 to TRBJ1-2; no definite D call. Germline V gene lookup returns CDR1 MNHEY and CDR2 SVGAGI. The CDR3 contains 14 residues. Trimming pared 5 bases from V and 2 bases from J, leaving 12 bases between. The CDR3 region has the DNA TGTGCCAGCAGTGATCTAACCGTAAACTATGGCTACACCTTC. Its protein is CASSDLTVNYGYTF.

CDR3 bases: TGTGCCAGCAGCCTGGGTGTAAGCACCGGGGAGCTGTTTTTT. It translates to CASSLGVSTGELFF. This rearrangement joins TRBV3-1 to TRBJ2-2; no reliable D call. This CDR3 spans 14 amino acids. Per germline, CDR1 LGHDT and CDR2 YNNKEL (reference sequence). The V end lost 4 bases, the J end lost 4 bases, and 10 bases lay between the germline ends.

This clonotype has a handful of counts. The rearrangement links TRBV27 to TRBJ2-1; 9 nucleotides align to TRBD1. This CDR3 comprises 14 residues. V was pared by 8 bases and J by 4 bases, with 6 bases of the junction left unmatched. Germline CDR1 reads MNHEY; CDR2 reads SMNVEV (reference sequence). CDR3 bases: TGTGCCAGCCGCCGGGGGACAGGGTACAATGAGCAGTTCTTC. It is translated as CASRRGTGYNEQFF.